This T cell receptor (beta chain) was sequenced for a study of CD8 T cells in Susac syndrome. Per the germline V gene, CDR1 is SGHNT and CDR2 is YYREEE (reference sequence). The V end was cut by 3 bases, the J end by 1 base, with 13 bases between. CDR3 size: 15 residues. The RNA input was about 0.5 to 1 ug, and it was reverse transcribed with random hexamers. MiXCR was run by TCRdb on the immunoSEQ multiplex PCR reads, yielding one entry per CDR3 protein. The data contain 200,000 to 300,000 distinct CDR3 sequences, about 96% of them singletons. The gene calls are TRBV5-4 and TRBJ2-5, with D uncertain. Material: CD4+ T cells from PBMCs. The source is a human donor with Susac syndrome. The CDR3 nucleotides read TGTGCCAGCAGCTCGCCCGGACGCATCCAAGAGACCCAGTACTTC. Amino acid sequence: CASSSPGRIQETQYF.